This record covers a single T cell receptor beta chain. Its antigen remains unidentified. These data come from a study of OX40 agonist ivuxolimab in advanced cancers. As for the study in general: Every patient in dose escalation had hepatocellular carcinoma, melanoma, renal cell or head and neck cancer.

If patients had autoimmune disease history or systemic immunosuppression, they were excluded. Study conclusions and caveats: Compared with others, partial responders at 0.1-3.0 mg/kg displayed clonal expansion among the lowest. At 0.1 to 3.0 mg/kg, CD4+ and CD8+ blood T cells expanded clonally by week 6.

The table came from immunoSEQ multiplex PCR; TCRdb's copy has only in-frame clones and leaves some out. The sample records more than 15,000 clones, more than 75% being singletons. Sequencing was performed on CD4+ or CD8+ T cells sorted from blood, taken in a trial of the OX40 agonist ivuxolimab. This TCR was sampled from an adult with an advanced solid tumor such as melanoma, head and neck, liver or kidney cancer.

The CDR3 is CACKGAAGTYNEQFF. In DNA form, the CDR3 reads TGTGCCTGCAAGGGAGCAGCGGGGACCTACAATGAGCAGTTCTTC. The rearrangement joins TRBV7-9 to TRBJ2-1; 7 bases match TRBD2. V lost 11 bases, J lost 2 bases, and 12 bases stayed unmatched. Per the germline V gene, CDR1 is SEHNR and CDR2 is FQNEAQ (reference sequence). CDR3 length: 15 amino acids.